This T cell receptor (beta chain) was documented in a study of T cell responses to AZD1222 COVID-19 vaccine. CDR1 and CDR2 from the germline V gene are SQVTM and ANQGSEA. V was pared by 4 bases and J by 3 bases, with 9 bases between. This CDR3 contains 12 residues. TCRdb keeps only in-frame clones here, not all; method: immunoSEQ multiplex PCR. Of about 130,000 clones listed, about 94% are singletons. The starting material was peripheral blood, obtained on day 0 of AZD1222 vaccination. The chain carries TRBV29-1 and TRBJ1-1; no reliable D call. The clonotype originates from an adult in good health. In DNA, the CDR3 is TGCAGCGTTGCTGGTTGGGACACTGAAGCTTTCTTT. This encodes CSVAGWDTEAFF.